The 28 T cell receptor beta chains in this list originate from one sample, sequenced in a study of blood T cell repertoires in COVID-19. The repertoire was sequenced with immunoSEQ multiplex PCR; TCRdb's copy has only in-frame clones and lacks some. The table has around 180,000 clones, about 80% seen once. The sequencing sample was made of peripheral blood. The source is a human donor in a cohort sampled during active COVID-19.

The rearrangement joins TRBV2 to TRBJ1-2; TRBD1 matches at 10 bases. With V trimmed by 6 bases and J by 0 bases, 7 bases remained unmatched. Per germline, CDR1 SNHLY and CDR2 FYNNEI. This CDR3 has 16 residues. CDR3 in DNA: TGTGCCAGCAGGGGGACAGGGGACCTACCTAACTATGGCTACACCTTC. Protein sequence: CASRGTGDLPNYGYTF.

With regard to this clone: A junction boundary mismatches the germline segment, possibly from a read error. The V and J genes are TRBV7-3 and TRBJ2-6; D uncertain. In germline, CDR1 is SGHTA, CDR2 FQGTGA. CDR3 length: 15 amino acids. The CDR3 loop reads CASSLTNSGANVLTF. The CDR3 region has the DNA TGTGCCAGCAGCCTAACTAACTCTGGGGCCAACGTCCTGACTTTC.

Only a few counts were recorded for this clone. V usage is TRBV4-2 and J usage is TRBJ2-7; D possibly corresponds to TRBD2 (6 bases). The length of the CDR3 is 16 residues. The ends were cut back, 0 bases at V and 2 bases at J, with 14 bases in the middle. Germline V lookup: CDR1 LGHNA, CDR2 YNFKEQ. As DNA, the CDR3 is TGTGCCAGCAGCCAAGAAGCGGCGGGGAGCACCTACGAGCAGTACTTC. Its translation is CASSQEAAGSTYEQYF.

In its sample, this clone was seen a few times. The CDR3 here is CASSRQNTEAFF. The CDR3 DNA sequence: TGTGCCAGCAGCAGACAGAACACTGAAGCTTTCTTT. This chain links TRBV4-2 with TRBJ1-1; no definite D call. The germline CDR1 and CDR2 sequences are LGHNA and YNFKEQ. Trimming stripped 5 bases from V and 1 base from J, with 5 bases between. CDR3 length equals 12 residues.

DNA of the CDR3: TGTGCCAGTAAGCTCTTGGACGAGCAGTACTTC. This sequence encodes CASKLLDEQYF. This chain links TRBV5-8 with TRBJ2-7; no definite D call. The CDR3 is 11 residues long. V was trimmed by 8 bases and J by 5 bases, leaving 11 bases between them. Germline V gene data show CDR1 as SGHTS and CDR2 as YDEGEE.

The rearrangement links TRBV10-3 to TRBJ2-5; 10 nucleotides agree with TRBD2. This CDR3 is built from 15 residues. V was pared by 2 bases and J by 5 bases, with 5 bases of the junction left unmatched. Germline CDR1 ENHRY, CDR2 SYGVKD. The CDR3 loop reads CAISETSGEGETQYF. DNA of the CDR3: TGTGCCATCAGTGAGACTAGCGGGGAGGGGGAGACCCAGTACTTC.

The gene calls are TRBV13 and TRBJ2-3; 8 bases map to TRBD2. After removal of 0 bases from V and 3 bases from J, the junction contained 2 bases not matched to a gene. The CDR3 consists of 15 residues. Germline loops: CDR1 PRHDT, CDR2 FYEKMQ (reference sequence). The CDR3 sequence: CASSLGTSGTDTQYF. CDR3 in DNA: TGTGCCAGCAGCTTAGGAACTAGCGGTACAGATACGCAGTATTTT.

V is TRBV6-4 and J is TRBJ1-6, with D perhaps matching TRBD1 (6 bases). This CDR3 spans 14 amino acids. Trimming shortened V by 4 bases and J by 4 bases, and 8 bases separated the two germline ends. The germline CDR1 and CDR2 sequences are MRHNA and SNTAGT. CDR3 region: CASSVGGYNSPLHF. The CDR3 region has the DNA TGTGCCAGCAGTGTAGGGGGATATAATTCACCCCTCCACTTT.

This clone was picked up a small number of times. The gene calls are TRBV5-5 and TRBJ1-2, with a possible D match to TRBD1 (5 bases). Germline assignment: CDR1 SGHKS and CDR2 YYEKEE (reference sequence). The CDR3 totals 14 residues. V shed 5 bases and J shed 6 bases, with 17 bases lying between them. CDR3 sequence (DNA): TGTGCCAGCAGATTAGACCCGGGGGTCGATGGCTACACCTTC. Its translation is CASRLDPGVDGYTF.

DNA for the CDR3: TGTGCCAGCACCCTTGTGGATACGCAGTATTTT. Encoded protein: CASTLVDTQYF. V is TRBV6-5 and J is TRBJ2-3; unclear D gene. This CDR3 is built from 11 residues. The germline gives CDR1 MNHEY, CDR2 SVGAGI. V lost 7 bases and J 6 bases, leaving 8 bases between the germline ends.

The chain joins TRBV5-6 to TRBJ2-7, with 7 bases lining up with TRBD1. CDR3 length equals 16 residues. CDR1 and CDR2 from the germline V gene are SGHDT and YYEEEE. The V gene end was trimmed by 2 bases and the J gene end by 2 bases; junction bases not matched to a gene: 10. The chain's CDR3 is CASSLEQGTLTYEQYF. The CDR3 DNA follows: TGTGCCAGCAGCTTAGAACAGGGGACCCTGACCTACGAGCAGTACTTC.

The rearrangement uses TRBV29-1 and TRBJ2-7; perhaps TRBD1 as D (5 bases). Germline lookup yields CDR1 SQVTM and CDR2 ANQGSEA. Trimming removed 4 bases from V and 5 bases from J, with 12 bases in between. The CDR3 runs 12 residues. CDR3 sequence reads: CSVAPGYDEQYF. CDR3 DNA: TGCAGCGTTGCACCAGGGTACGACGAGCAGTACTTC.

This chain joins TRBV6-5 and TRBJ2-3; 7 nucleotides line up with TRBD2. Trimming cost V 2 bases and J 4 bases; bases outside gene matches: 6. The germline V gene has CDR1 MNHEY and CDR2 SVGAGI. The CDR3 is 15 amino acids. The CDR3 DNA reads as TGTGCCAGCAGTTACGGTGGGGGGGACTCAGATACGCAGTATTTT. Translating it yields CASSYGGGDSDTQYF.

This chain uses TRBV15 with TRBJ1-3; D possibly corresponds to TRBD1 (6 bases). V lost 5 bases and J 2 bases, leaving 13 bases between the germline ends. Germline-derived CDR1 and CDR2 are LNHNV and YYDKDF (reference sequence). The CDR3 contains 15 residues. CDR3 protein: CATSAGQKTGNTIYF. The CDR3, as DNA: TGTGCCACCAGCGCTGGACAGAAGACTGGAAACACCATATATTTT.

J is TRBJ1-2 and V is TRBV5-1, with a weak D call TRBD1 (6 bases). Germline V CDR1 and CDR2: SGHRS, YFSETQ. The CDR3 extends over 15 amino acids. Between the trimmed V and J ends, which lost 0 bases and 6 bases, there was a span of 15 bases. CDR3 amino acids: CASSLASKYRDGYTF. In DNA form, the CDR3 reads TGCGCCAGCAGCTTGGCCTCGAAATACAGGGATGGCTACACCTTC. Combining the CDR3 with reference TRBV5-1 and TRBJ1-2 gives the whole variable domain KAGVTQTPRYLIKTRGQQVTLSCSPISGHRSVSWYQQTPGQGLQFLFEYFSETQRNKGNFPGRFSGRQFSNSRSEMNVSTLELGDSALYLCASSLASKYRDGYTFGSGTRLTVV.

The chain employs TRBV7-2 and TRBJ2-3; 12 bases agree with TRBD2. CDR1 SGHTA and CDR2 FQGNSA come from the germline V gene. The CDR3 has 19 residues. Losses at the gene ends were 4 bases for V and 4 bases for J; bases not matched to a gene: 15. The CDR3 bases are TGTGCCAGCAGCTCTAGGGGCGATCGGGCTAGCGGGGGGGCAGATACGCAGTATTTT. Encoded protein: CASSSRGDRASGGADTQYF.

The V call is TRBV6-6, the J call TRBJ2-7; perhaps TRBD1 as D (5 bases). The germline V and J ends were trimmed by 6 bases and 2 bases, with 11 bases remaining between them. The CDR3 extends over 13 amino acids. Looked up from germline, CDR1 is MNHNY and CDR2 is SVGAGI (reference sequence). In DNA, the CDR3 is TGTGCCAGCAGCCCGACAGAAACCTACGAGCAGTACTTC. This sequence encodes CASSPTETYEQYF.

V usage is TRBV9 and J usage is TRBJ2-1; 9 bases fit TRBD1. The CDR3 loop spans 16 amino acids. Germline CDR1 reads SGDLS; CDR2 reads YYNGEE. V shed 3 bases and J 5 bases; nucleotides not matched to a gene: 9. CDR3 sequence (DNA): TGTGCCAGCAGCGAGGTAACCGGGACAGGGAACAATGAGCAGTTCTTC. The encoded protein is CASSEVTGTGNNEQFF.

The chain links TRBV5-6 to TRBJ1-1; D perhaps matches TRBD1 (6 bases). CDR3 length: 14 residues. Germline V gene sequence: CDR1 SGHDT, CDR2 YYEEEE. Between the trimmed V and J ends, which lost 4 bases and 10 bases, there was a span of 20 bases. CDR3 sequence reads: CASSMGGGEVAAFF. Written as DNA, the CDR3 is TGTGCCAGCAGCATGGGAGGGGGGGAGGTTGCAGCTTTCTTT. The entire variable domain, with the rest obtained from reference TRBV5-6 and TRBJ1-1, is as follows: DAGVTQSPTHLIKTRGQQVTLRCSPKSGHDTVSWYQQALGQGPQFIFQYYEEEERQRGNFPDRFSGHQFPNYSSELNVNALLLGDSALYLCASSMGGGEVAAFFGQGTRLTVV.

The chain carries TRBV6-5 and TRBJ2-7; 11 nucleotides match TRBD2. V was clipped by 6 bases and J by 1 base; unmatched bases: 5. The CDR3 length is 15 residues. Germline assignment: CDR1 MNHEY and CDR2 SVGAGI. The CDR3 sequence: CASSKLAGDSYEQYF. DNA of the CDR3: TGTGCCAGCAGCAAACTAGCGGGGGATTCCTACGAGCAGTACTTC.

This clone was detected only once. V usage is TRBV7-9 and J usage is TRBJ2-7; D ambiguous. Between the trimmed V and J ends, which lost 5 bases and 1 base, there was a span of 18 bases. Germline V CDR1 and CDR2: SEHNR, FQNEAQ (reference sequence). This CDR3 spans 16 amino acids. The CDR3, as DNA: TGTGCCAGCAGCCCCACGTTGTTGGTCGGTTCCTACGAGCAGTACTTC. Residues: CASSPTLLVGSYEQYF.

Worth noting for this clone: Germline and junction disagree at one end, which may indicate a read error. The chain carries TRBV27 and TRBJ2-2; possible D gene TRBD1, 6 bases. Germline assignment: CDR1 MNHEY and CDR2 SMNVEV (reference sequence). The CDR3 consists of 15 residues. For the CDR3, the DNA is TGTGTCAGCAGCCCGGACAGCCCCAACACCGGGGAGCTGTTTTTT. Amino acids: CVSSPDSPNTGELFF.

This chain links TRBV4-1 with TRBJ2-6; 8 bases line up with TRBD1. With 2 bases clipped from V and 0 bases from J, the junction kept 9 bases outside the gene matches. This CDR3 is 19 amino acids long. Looked up from germline, CDR1 is MGHRA and CDR2 is YSYEKL. Here the CDR3 DNA reads TGCGCCAGCAGCCAACACTACGGGACAGGACACTCTGGGGCCAACGTCCTGACTTTC. It codes for CASSQHYGTGHSGANVLTF.

The chain employs TRBV19 and TRBJ1-6; D unresolved. Germline V lookup: CDR1 LNHDA, CDR2 SQIVND (reference sequence). The germline V and J ends were trimmed by 6 bases and 0 bases, with 9 bases remaining between them. This CDR3 contains 15 residues. This chain's CDR3 is CASSLGSSYNSPLHF. The CDR3 DNA follows: TGTGCCAGTAGCCTCGGGAGCTCCTATAATTCACCCCTCCACTTT.

The J gene is TRBJ2-7, the V gene TRBV15; 12 positions agree with TRBD2. CDR1 LNHNV and CDR2 YYDKDF come from the germline V gene (reference sequence). The CDR3 has 14 residues. V dropped 3 bases and J dropped 3; count of bases not matched to a gene: 0. The CDR3: CATSRGLAGYEQYF. CDR3 nucleotides: TGTGCCACCAGCAGGGGACTAGCGGGCTACGAGCAGTACTTC.

This clone was counted only a few times. V is TRBV5-1 and J is TRBJ2-1; 9 bases agree with TRBD2. The CDR3 consists of 16 residues. The V gene end was trimmed by 3 bases and the J gene end by 6 bases; junction bases not matched to a gene: 10. CDR1 is SGHRS, CDR2 YFSETQ, per germline. The CDR3 loop is CASSSGRGGTSNEQFF. CDR3 in DNA: TGCGCCAGCAGCTCGGGGCGGGGGGGCACGAGCAATGAGCAGTTCTTC.

The rearrangement joins TRBV18 to TRBJ2-5; possible D gene TRBD1, 6 bases. This CDR3 has 14 residues. V gave up 3 bases and J gave up 1 base, with 9 bases separating them. CDR1 is KGHSH, CDR2 LQKENI, per germline. CDR3 loop: CASSPGQFQETQYF. CDR3 bases: TGTGCCAGCTCACCCGGACAGTTCCAAGAGACCCAGTACTTC.

The J gene is TRBJ2-3, the V gene TRBV6-6; 12 bases line up with TRBD2. The CDR3 totals 17 residues. The germline V gene has CDR1 MNHNY and CDR2 SVGAGI (reference sequence). Trimming at V came to 5 bases and at J to 1 base, leaving 7 bases not matched to a gene. The CDR3 DNA reads TGTGCCAGCAGTCCCTTGTGGACTAGCGGGGGCACAGATACGCAGTATTTT. Residues: CASSPLWTSGGTDTQYF.